This T cell receptor (beta chain) was identified in a study of blood T cell repertoires in COVID-19. This clone has only a few counts. How the authors handled the data: Cell counts per sample came from amplifying reference gene primers. Only in-frame clones appear in the TCRdb table, and some are missing; sequencing was by immunoSEQ multiplex PCR. The V and J calls and clone size are taken from that table; D and trimming were inferred from the DNA. The sample lists roughly 300,000 clones; approximately 89% were seen once. The germline V gene encodes CDR1 MDHEN and CDR2 SYDVKM. V was pared by 6 bases and J by 5 bases, with 7 bases between. The CDR3 length is 12 residues.

The sequencing sample was made of peripheral blood. The TCR comes from a woman aged 45 to 65 who had recovered from COVID-19. V is TRBV28 and J is TRBJ1-4; tentatively, D is TRBD1 (6 bases). CDR3 nucleotides: TGTGCCAGCAGGCAGGGGAATGAAAAACTGTTTTTT. Its protein is CASRQGNEKLFF.